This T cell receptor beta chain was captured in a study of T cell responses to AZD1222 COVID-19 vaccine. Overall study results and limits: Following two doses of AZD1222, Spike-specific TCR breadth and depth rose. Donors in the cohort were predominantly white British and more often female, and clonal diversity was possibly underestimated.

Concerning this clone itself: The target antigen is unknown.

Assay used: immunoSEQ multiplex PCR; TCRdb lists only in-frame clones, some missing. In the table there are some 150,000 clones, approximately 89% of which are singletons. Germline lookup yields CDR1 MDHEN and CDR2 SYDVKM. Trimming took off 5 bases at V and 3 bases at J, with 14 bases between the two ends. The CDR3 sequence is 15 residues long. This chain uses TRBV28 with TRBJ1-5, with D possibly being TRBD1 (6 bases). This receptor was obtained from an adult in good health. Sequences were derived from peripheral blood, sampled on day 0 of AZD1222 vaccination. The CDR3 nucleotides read TGTGCCAGCAGTAAGGCGACAGGCTACAATCAGCCCCAGCATTTT. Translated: CASSKATGYNQPQHF. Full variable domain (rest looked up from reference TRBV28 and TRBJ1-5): DVKVTQSSRYLVKRTGEKVFLECVQDMDHENMFWYRQDPGLGLRLIYFSYDVKMKEKGDIPEGYSVSREKKERFSLILESASTNQTSMYLCASSKATGYNQPQHFGDGTRLSIL.